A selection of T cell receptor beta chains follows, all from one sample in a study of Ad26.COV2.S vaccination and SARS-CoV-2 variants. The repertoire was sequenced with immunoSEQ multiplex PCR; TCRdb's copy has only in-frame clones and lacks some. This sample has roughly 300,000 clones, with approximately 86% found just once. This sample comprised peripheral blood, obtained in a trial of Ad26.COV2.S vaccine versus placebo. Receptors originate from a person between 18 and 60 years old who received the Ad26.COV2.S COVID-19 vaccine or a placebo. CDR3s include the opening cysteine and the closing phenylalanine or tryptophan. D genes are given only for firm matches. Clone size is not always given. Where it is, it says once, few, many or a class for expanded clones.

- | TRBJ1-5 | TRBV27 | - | TGTGCCAGCAGTTTGGGCGGAGGGAGGGTTCAGCCCCAGCATTTT | CASSLGGGRVQPQHF
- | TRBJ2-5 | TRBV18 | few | TGTGCCAGCTCACCACCGACACGGCAAGGGACCCAGTACTTC | CASSPPTRQGTQYF
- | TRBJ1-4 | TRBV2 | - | TGTGCCAGCAGTGAAGAGAGGGCCCATAATGAAAAACTGTTTTTT | CASSEERAHNEKLFF
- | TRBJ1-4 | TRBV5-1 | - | TGCGCCAGCAGCCTTGCAACTAATGAAAAACTGTTTTTT | CASSLATNEKLFF
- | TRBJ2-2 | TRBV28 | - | TGTGCCAGCAGGCCACGGGACCCGTACACCGGGGAGCTGTTTTTT | CASRPRDPYTGELFF
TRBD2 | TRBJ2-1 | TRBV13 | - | TGTGCCAGCAGTTCGACTAGCGGTCCAAGCTCCTACAATGAGCAGTTCTTC | CASSSTSGPSSYNEQFF
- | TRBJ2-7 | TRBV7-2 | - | TGTGCCAGCAGCTTTGGGGCGGTCAGCTCCTACGAGCAGTACTTC | CASSFGAVSSYEQYF
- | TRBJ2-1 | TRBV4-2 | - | TGTGCCAGCAGACCGTCAAACAATCGTGACTACAATGAGCAGTTCTTC | CASRPSNNRDYNEQFF
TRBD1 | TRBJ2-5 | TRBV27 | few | TGTGCCGGCATACACAGGGGCCTTCAAGAGACCCAGTACTTC | CAGIHRGLQETQYF
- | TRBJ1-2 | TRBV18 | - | TGTGCCAGCTCTCTCGGGCGGGAGCATGGCTACACCTTC | CASSLGREHGYTF
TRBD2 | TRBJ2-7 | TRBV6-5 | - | TGTGCCAGCAGAGCTAGCGGGATAAGCTACGAGCAGTACTTC | CASRASGISYEQYF
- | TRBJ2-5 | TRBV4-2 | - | TGTGCCAGCAGCCAAGATGGGGACCCCGGCGGCCAGTACTTC | CASSQDGDPGGQYF
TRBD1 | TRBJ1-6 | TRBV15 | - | TGTGCCACCAGCAAAGACAGGGCCTCCTATAATTCACCCCTCCACTTT | CATSKDRASYNSPLHF
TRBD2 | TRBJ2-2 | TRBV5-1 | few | TGCGCCAGCAGCTTGGCGCGCGGGAGAAACACCGGGGAGCTGTTTTTT | CASSLARGRNTGELFF
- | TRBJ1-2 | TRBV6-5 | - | TGTGCCAGCAGTTATGCGGACTATGGCTACACCTTC | CASSYADYGYTF
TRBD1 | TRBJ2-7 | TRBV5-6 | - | TGTGCCAGCAGCTTCGGGACAGGGGGACGCGAGCAGTACTTC | CASSFGTGGREQYF
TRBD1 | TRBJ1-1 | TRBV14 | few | TGTGCCAGCAGCCAACAGGGGGTGGCGGTCACTGAAGCTTTCTTT | CASSQQGVAVTEAFF
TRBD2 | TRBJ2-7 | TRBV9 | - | TGTGCCAGCAGCGTAGACGCGGGAGCTAGGGACGAGCAGTACTTC | CASSVDAGARDEQYF
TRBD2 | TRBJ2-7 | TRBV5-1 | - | TGCGCCAGCAGCTTGGCCCTGGGGGGGAATAACGAGCAGTACTTC | CASSLALGGNNEQYF
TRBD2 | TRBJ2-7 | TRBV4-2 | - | TGTGCCAGCAGCCAAGAAGTGGCGGGGGGCAATGAGCAGTACTTC | CASSQEVAGGNEQYF
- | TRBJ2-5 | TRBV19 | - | TGTGCCAGTAGTACCTGGAAGGGGGGCGGACACCAAGAGACCCAGTACTTC | CASSTWKGGGHQETQYF
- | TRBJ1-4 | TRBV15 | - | TGTGCCACCAGCAGAGGGGGCAAGGAAAAACTGTTTTTT | CATSRGGKEKLFF
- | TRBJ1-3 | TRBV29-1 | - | TGCAGCGTTGGTACAGGAGGGGGAAACACCATATATTTT | CSVGTGGGNTIYF
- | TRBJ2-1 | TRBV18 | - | TGTGCCAGCTCACCGATGGAGACGCTCTCCTACAATGAGCAGTTCTTC | CASSPMETLSYNEQFF
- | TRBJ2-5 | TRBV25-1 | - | TGTGCCAGCAGTGCGCTAGGGCCCCAAGAGACCCAGTACTTC | CASSALGPQETQYF
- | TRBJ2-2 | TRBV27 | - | TGTGCCAGCAGTTTATATAGGGGGGGACCCAACTCCAACACCGGGGAGCTGTTTTTT | CASSLYRGGPNSNTGELFF
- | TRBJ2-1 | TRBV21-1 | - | TGTGCCAGCAGCAACACATGGGCAGCAGGTGTTGTCAATGAGCAGTTCTTC | CASSNTWAAGVVNEQFF
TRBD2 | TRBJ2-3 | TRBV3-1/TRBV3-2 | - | TGTGCCAGCAGGCCTAGCCTAGCGGGACACACAGATACGCAGTATTTT | CASRPSLAGHTDTQYF
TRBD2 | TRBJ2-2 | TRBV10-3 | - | TGTGCCATCAGTGAAGGGAGCGGGGGGGCCGGGGAGCTGTTTTTT | CAISEGSGGAGELFF
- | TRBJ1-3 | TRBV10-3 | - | TGTGCCATCAGTGAGTCGGCGGGGGGCTCTGGAAACACCATATATTTT | CAISESAGGSGNTIYF
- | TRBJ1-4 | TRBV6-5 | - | TGTGCCAGCAGCCGAACGGGGGTCGGTAATGAAAAACTGTTTTTT | CASSRTGVGNEKLFF
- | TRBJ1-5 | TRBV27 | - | TGTGCCAGCAGTCTAGCCTGGGGTCAGCCCCAGCATTTT | CASSLAWGQPQHF